The 16 T cell receptor beta chains given below trace back to one sample, sequenced in a study of OX40 agonist ivuxolimab in advanced cancers. Sequencing used immunoSEQ multiplex PCR; TCRdb keeps in-frame clones, though not all of them. This sample has 95,000 to 150,000 clones; roughly 93% occur once, and the top ten carry approximately 0.15%. This material consisted of CD4+ or CD8+ T cells sorted from blood, taken in a trial of the OX40 agonist ivuxolimab. The receptors shown here come from an adult with an advanced solid tumor such as melanoma, head and neck, liver or kidney cancer.

This clone has only one observation. The germline gene is not matched at one end of the junction; a read error may be the cause. The genes are TRBV6-5 and TRBJ2-7, with TRBD1 matching over 10 bases. Germline values: CDR1 MNHEY, CDR2 SVGAGI. The CDR3 totals 15 residues. CDR3 nucleotide sequence: TGTGCCAGCGCGAGAGGACAGGGGGTTCTGCGCGAGGGTAGCTTC. As protein: CASARGQGVLREGSF.

J is TRBJ1-2 and V is TRBV5-8, with D perhaps matching TRBD1 (5 bases). Germline V gene data show CDR1 as SGHTS and CDR2 as YDEGEE. The ends were cut back, 4 bases at V and 5 bases at J, with 15 bases in the middle. The CDR3 length is 14 residues. The CDR3 region is CASSRDRMPYGYTF. CDR3 DNA sequence: TGTGCCAGCAGCCGGGACCGGATGCCTTATGGCTACACCTTC. The full variable domain, rest sourced from reference TRBV5-8 and TRBJ1-2, is EAGVTQSPTHLIKTRGQQATLRCSPISGHTSVYWYQQALGLGLQFLLWYDEGEERNRGNFPPRFSGRQFPNYSSELNVNALELEDSALYLCASSRDRMPYGYTFGSGTRLTVV.

This chain links TRBV5-4 with TRBJ1-3; 7 nucleotides agree with TRBD1. Trimming removed 0 bases from V and 0 bases from J; junction bases left unmatched: 6. The CDR3 has 17 amino acids. Per germline, CDR1 SGHNT and CDR2 YYREEE (reference sequence). As DNA, the CDR3 is TGTGCCAGCAGCTTGGTATTAACAGGGGCCTCTGGAAACACCATATATTTT. Its translation: CASSLVLTGASGNTIYF.

This CDR3 reads CASTRQFLNTEAFF. The CDR3 DNA reads TGTGCCAGCACTAGACAGTTCTTAAACACTGAAGCTTTCTTT. V usage is TRBV2 and J usage is TRBJ1-1; TRBD1 is a possible D gene (5 bases). The germline gives CDR1 SNHLY, CDR2 FYNNEI. The CDR3 has 14 amino acids. Between the trimmed V and J ends, which lost 7 bases and 2 bases, there was a span of 14 bases.

V gene TRBV5-4 combines with J gene TRBJ1-2, with a tentative D call TRBD1 (5 bases). The CDR3 spans 15 residues. V gave up 1 base and J gave up 4 bases, with 14 bases separating them. Germline CDR1 is SGHNT and CDR2 is YYREEE (reference sequence). The CDR3 region is CASSLSGSVGYGYTF. CDR3 nucleotide sequence: TGTGCCAGCAGCTTGTCAGGGAGCGTCGGCTATGGCTACACCTTC.

This clone rates as medium-sized. This chain joins TRBV19 and TRBJ2-5; maybe TRBD1 (6 bases). V was trimmed by 10 bases and J by 4 bases, leaving 13 bases between them. Germline lookup yields CDR1 LNHDA and CDR2 SQIVND (reference sequence). The CDR3 runs to 12 residues. CDR3: CATRQAGETQYF. CDR3 in DNA: TGTGCCACCCGACAGGCAGGAGAGACCCAGTACTTC. Using reference TRBV19 and TRBJ2-5 for the parts outside the CDR3, the full variable domain is DGGITQSPKYLFRKEGQNVTLSCEQNLNHDAMYWYRQDPGQGLRLIYYSQIVNDFQKGDIAEGYSVSREKKESFPLTVTSAQKNPTAFYLCATRQAGETQYFGPGTRLLVL.

The J gene is TRBJ2-6, the V gene TRBV18; D remains ambiguous. V lost 2 bases, J lost 2 bases, and 4 bases lay in between. CDR3 length: 14 amino acids. The germline gives CDR1 KGHSH, CDR2 LQKENI. The CDR3 nucleotides are TGTGCCAGCTCACCATCCCCTGGGGCCAACGTCCTGACTTTC. Translation gives CASSPSPGANVLTF.

This chain joins TRBV4-3 and TRBJ2-6; D unclear. Trimming took off 4 bases at V and 1 base at J, with 8 bases between the two ends. The germline gives CDR1 LGHNA, CDR2 YSLEER. The CDR3 runs to 15 residues. CDR3 sequence (DNA): TGCGCCAGCAGCCTCCACCCATCTGGGGCCAACGTCCTGACTTTC. The encoded protein is CASSLHPSGANVLTF.

This clone was observed once. The chain recombines TRBV7-3 with TRBJ2-5; D unresolved. CDR3 length: 13 amino acids. The germline gives CDR1 SGHTA, CDR2 FQGTGA. The ends were cut back, 2 bases at V and 2 bases at J, with 6 bases in the middle. Here the CDR3 reads CASSLRRQETQYF. The CDR3 region has the DNA TGTGCCAGCAGCTTACGACGGCAAGAGACCCAGTACTTC.

This clone showed up just a few times. CDR3 sequence reads: CASSPQGQSSYEQYF. CDR3 in DNA: TGTGCCAGCAGTCCCCAGGGACAGTCCTCCTACGAGCAGTACTTC. The chain is built from TRBV27 and TRBJ2-7, with TRBD1 matching over 7 bases. Germline trimming cut 5 bases from V and 0 bases from J; bases unmatched to any gene: 7. Germline CDR1 and CDR2: MNHEY and SMNVEV (reference sequence). CDR3 length equals 15 residues.

The chain recombines TRBV28 with TRBJ1-6; D may be TRBD1 (5 bases). Deletions cut 7 bases from V and 9 bases from J, with 19 bases between. The CDR3 consists of 15 residues. CDR1 is MDHEN and CDR2 is SYDVKM in the germline V gene. This CDR3 is CASKGRLGPGSPLHF. CDR3 nucleotides: TGTGCCAGCAAGGGGAGGCTTGGCCCGGGTTCACCCCTCCACTTT.

The chain employs TRBV11-3 and TRBJ2-3; no clear D. This CDR3 has 13 residues. The V end was cut by 5 bases, the J end by 7 bases, with 13 bases between. Per germline, CDR1 SGHNT and CDR2 YENEEA. The CDR3 DNA sequence: TGTGCCAGCAGCCACTCCGGCGACAATACGCAGTATTTT. Translated, it gives CASSHSGDNTQYF. Looking up the rest from reference TRBV11-3 and TRBJ2-3 gives the full variable domain: EAGVVQSPRYKIIEKKQPVAFWCNPISGHNTLYWYLQNLGQGPELLIRYENEEAVDDSQLPKDRFSAERLKGVDSTLKIQPAELGDSAVYLCASSHSGDNTQYFGPGTRLTVL.

A single count supports this clone. The rearrangement joins TRBV4-1 to TRBJ2-1; D remains ambiguous. This CDR3 has 16 amino acids. CDR1 is MGHRA and CDR2 is YSYEKL in the germline V gene. The V end lost 0 bases, the J end lost 5 bases, and 14 bases lay between the germline ends. The CDR3 sequence is CASSQDSPSANNEQFF. CDR3 DNA sequence: TGCGCCAGCAGCCAAGATTCCCCCTCAGCTAACAATGAGCAGTTCTTC.

The CDR3 is CASRTGAVGNTIYF. CDR3 bases: TGTGCCAGCAGGACCGGAGCGGTTGGAAACACCATATATTTT. The chain recombines TRBV28 with TRBJ1-3; D remains ambiguous. CDR1 and CDR2 (germline): MDHEN, SYDVKM. Trimming took off 6 bases at V and 3 bases at J, with 12 bases between the two ends. The CDR3 totals 14 residues.

The chain employs TRBV14 and TRBJ1-2; tentative D call: TRBD1 (6 bases). CDR3 length equals 15 residues. In germline, CDR1 is SGHDN, CDR2 FVKESK. The V gene lost 2 bases and the J gene lost 4 bases, with 14 bases spanning the gap. As DNA, the CDR3 is TGTGCCAGCAGCCAACTGCAGGGGCGCAGCTATGGCTACACCTTC. Its translation: CASSQLQGRSYGYTF.

This clone was seen more than once but under ten times. V usage is TRBV5-1 and J usage is TRBJ1-6; D not certain. From germline, CDR1 is SGHRS and CDR2 YFSETQ. The CDR3 length is 15 residues. Trimming pared 0 bases from V and 7 bases from J, leaving 11 bases between. The chain's CDR3 is CASSLGMVGNSPLHF. As DNA, the CDR3 is TGCGCCAGCAGCTTGGGTATGGTTGGGAATTCACCCCTCCACTTT.